This T cell receptor (beta chain) was identified during a study of blood T cell repertoires in COVID-19. Turning to the study itself: Both acute and convalescent COVID-19 samples were obtained from the United States, Italy and Spain.

The protocol was immunoSEQ multiplex PCR, while the TCRdb copy is restricted to in-frame clones and leaves out a portion. The sample contains more than 150,000 clones, 65% to 90% of which appear only once. This CDR3 is 14 amino acids long. Trimming took 4 bases from V and 6 from J, leaving 15 bases between them. The germline gives CDR1 SGHTA, CDR2 FQGNSA. The J gene is TRBJ1-2, the V gene TRBV7-2, with D perhaps matching TRBD1 (6 bases). The specimen sequenced was peripheral blood. This receptor was identified in a man in his sixties with acute or convalescent COVID-19. The CDR3 sequence is CASSSGQPRDGYTF. The DNA of the CDR3 is TGTGCCAGCAGCTCAGGACAGCCCCGGGATGGCTACACCTTC. Full variable domain (remainder filled in from reference TRBV7-2 and TRBJ1-2): GAGVSQSPSNKVTEKGKDVELRCDPISGHTALYWYRQSLGQGLEFLIYFQGNSAPDKSGLPSDRFSAERTGGSVSTLTIQRTQQEDSAVYLCASSSGQPRDGYTFGSGTRLTVV.